The 17 T cell receptor beta chains below were found in one sample sequenced in a study of cytomegalovirus exposure and HLA in healthy donors. 13 Jbeta primers and 60 Vbeta primers were used for the PCR. Sequencing was performed with immunoSEQ multiplex PCR; in TCRdb, only in-frame clones are kept and a portion is missing. Of about 120,000 clones listed, around 77% are singletons. Sequenced sample: PBMCs. Receptor source: a man aged 18 to 29 in good health and CMV-seropositive.

This chain connects TRBV4-1 to TRBJ1-5, with TRBD1 as a possible D gene (6 bases). The CDR3 is 15 residues long. Germline CDR1 and CDR2: MGHRA and YSYEKL. Trimming left V 3 bases short and J 5 bases short, with 14 bases between. The CDR3 DNA reads as TGCGCCAGCAGCCACACACAGGGAACAGATCAGCCCCAGCATTTT. It is translated as CASSHTQGTDQPQHF.

The rearrangement links TRBV6-1 to TRBJ2-4; weak D call: TRBD2 (6 bases). This CDR3 is built from 14 residues. Trimming shortened V by 5 bases and J by 0 bases, and 8 bases separated the two germline ends. CDR1 and CDR2 from the germline V gene are MNHNS and SASEGT. The CDR3 region has the DNA TGTGCCAGCAGTTCGGGACTAGCCAAAAACATTCAGTACTTC. Translated, it gives CASSSGLAKNIQYF.

This clone occurred a few times. V is TRBV7-9 and J is TRBJ2-1, with 10 bases identical to TRBD2. Looked up from germline, CDR1 is SEHNR and CDR2 is FQNEAQ (reference sequence). This CDR3 spans 14 amino acids. With 7 bases clipped from V and 7 bases from J, the junction kept 7 bases outside the gene matches. The CDR3 sequence is CASTTGTSENEQFF. The CDR3 DNA follows: TGTGCCAGCACCACCGGGACTAGCGAAAATGAGCAGTTCTTC.

A remark on this clone: The junction and the germline gene differ at one end; a read error may be behind it. The rearrangement joins TRBV7-9 to TRBJ1-1; no firm D call. Germline CDR1 and CDR2: SEHNR and FQNEAQ (reference sequence). CDR3 length: 9 residues. The CDR3 loop is CSSSPELIF. The CDR3 DNA reads as TGTTCCAGCAGCCCGGAGCTGATCTTT. The full variable domain, with the rest looked up from reference TRBV7-9 and TRBJ1-1, is DTGVSQNPRHKITKRGQNVTFRCDPISEHNRLYWYRQTLGQGPEFLTYFQNEAQLEKSRLLSDRFSAERPKGSFSTLEIQRTEQGDSAMYLCSSSPELIFGQGTRLTVV.

The chain combines TRBV27 with TRBJ2-1; TRBD2 aligns across 8 bases. The CDR3 is 14 amino acids. Germline CDR1 MNHEY, CDR2 SMNVEV (reference sequence). With V trimmed by 5 bases and J by 4 bases, 4 bases remained unmatched. CDR3 bases: TGTGCCAGCAGTGCTCAGCGGGAGTACAATGAGCAGTTCTTC. As protein: CASSAQREYNEQFF.

The genes are TRBV19 and TRBJ1-2; D may be TRBD1 (5 bases). Germline CDR1 is LNHDA and CDR2 is SQIVND (reference sequence). Trimming removed 7 bases at V and 8 bases at J, with 11 bases between. This CDR3 has 11 amino acids. CDR3 protein: CASNPGYGYTF. In DNA, the CDR3 is TGTGCCAGTAATCCAGGGTACGGCTACACCTTC.

The chain employs TRBV19 and TRBJ1-2; D might be TRBD1 (6 bases). The CDR3 totals 13 residues. Germline CDR1 LNHDA, CDR2 SQIVND (reference sequence). V lost 9 bases to trimming and J lost 3 bases, with 14 bases between them. As DNA, the CDR3 is TGTGCCAGCAGGACAGCTATAGACTATGGCTACACCTTC. It codes for CASRTAIDYGYTF.

The chain combines TRBV10-3 with TRBJ2-3, with 7 nucleotides matching TRBD1. Germline V lookup: CDR1 ENHRY, CDR2 SYGVKD. This CDR3 is 15 amino acids long. The junction had 13 bases not matched to a gene; V was cut back by 6 bases and J by 7 bases. Here the CDR3 reads CAIRAPGQEKNTQYF. Here the CDR3 DNA reads TGTGCCATCAGGGCTCCTGGACAGGAAAAAAATACGCAGTATTTT.

This clone was counted once. The chain links TRBV6-6 to TRBJ1-5; D is undetermined. Germline V lookup: CDR1 MNHNY, CDR2 SVGAGI (reference sequence). The CDR3 is made up of 15 amino acids. V lost 5 bases, J lost 7 bases, and 18 bases lay in between. DNA for the CDR3: TGTGCCAGCAGTCCCCGGGAGAGGGAAGGGCAGCCCCAGCATTTT. This sequence encodes CASSPREREGQPQHF.

This chain uses TRBV19 with TRBJ1-3; 8 bases map to TRBD1. V shed 3 bases, J shed 4 bases, and the junction held 11 bases outside the gene matches. CDR1 and CDR2 (germline): LNHDA, SQIVND (reference sequence). The CDR3 length is 17 residues. CDR3 DNA sequence: TGTGCCAGTAGTATCGTTCATGGCAGGGGGCGAGGAAACACCATATATTTT. As protein: CASSIVHGRGRGNTIYF.

This rearrangement joins TRBV6-4 to TRBJ1-2; the D is unclear. The germline V and J ends were trimmed by 2 bases and 3 bases, with 19 bases remaining between them. CDR3 size: 17 residues. Germline V gives CDR1 MRHNA, CDR2 SNTAGT. The CDR3 sequence: CASSDHMTPRRDYGYTF. CDR3 bases: TGTGCCAGCAGTGACCACATGACTCCCCGAAGAGACTATGGCTACACCTTC.

The genes are TRBV5-4 and TRBJ1-2; D possibly corresponds to TRBD1 (5 bases). The CDR3 is made up of 15 amino acids. The V end lost 4 bases, the J end lost 8 bases, and 21 bases lay between the germline ends. Germline V gives CDR1 SGHNT, CDR2 YYREEE (reference sequence). The CDR3 DNA follows: TGTGCCAGCAGCCCCGTCGGGGGGGAACTGGAGGGCTACACCTTC. Protein: CASSPVGGELEGYTF.

This chain links TRBV6-6 with TRBJ2-7, with TRBD1 matching 8 bases. The trim removed 5 bases at V and 4 bases at J, leaving 4 bases unmatched. Germline V gene data show CDR1 as MNHNY and CDR2 as SVGAGI (reference sequence). The CDR3 spans 13 residues. The CDR3 DNA sequence: TGTGCCAGCAGTACAGGGGGTTTTTACGAGCAGTACTTC. This encodes CASSTGGFYEQYF.

The genes are TRBV15 and TRBJ2-7, with D maybe TRBD1 (6 bases). V lost 0 bases and J lost 3, with 12 bases in between. The length of the CDR3 is 15 residues. Germline-derived CDR1 and CDR2 are LNHNV and YYDKDF (reference sequence). CDR3: CATSRDRDKIYEQYF. In nucleotides, the CDR3 is TGTGCCACCAGCAGAGATCGGGACAAAATCTACGAGCAGTACTTC.

The chain combines TRBV5-1 with TRBJ2-2; 7 positions agree with TRBD2. This CDR3 has 13 residues. In germline, CDR1 is SGHRS, CDR2 YFSETQ. V lost 2 bases to trimming and J lost 7 bases; unmatched junction nucleotides: 2. CDR3 region: CASSLLAGGELFF. CDR3 in DNA: TGCGCCAGCAGCTTATTAGCGGGCGGGGAGCTGTTTTTT.

The chain has TRBV5-4 and TRBJ1-3; the D gene is possibly TRBD1 (5 bases). V lost 4 bases and J 2 bases, leaving 10 bases between the germline ends. CDR1 is SGHNT and CDR2 is YYREEE in the germline V gene (reference sequence). The length of the CDR3 is 14 residues. As DNA, the CDR3 is TGTGCCAGCAGCGTAGGGGAAACTGGAAACACCATATATTTT. Its translation: CASSVGETGNTIYF.

The genes are TRBV7-3 and TRBJ2-3, with 12 nucleotides matching TRBD2. This CDR3 spans 16 amino acids. The V segment lost 2 bases and the J segment 4 bases; nucleotides outside the gene matches: 4. Germline-derived CDR1 and CDR2 are SGHTA and FQGTGA. The CDR3 DNA reads as TGTGCCAGCAGCTTAGTACTAGCGGGAGGCGCAGATACGCAGTATTTT. Encoded protein: CASSLVLAGGADTQYF. The full variable domain, completed using reference TRBV7-3 and TRBJ2-3, is GAGVSQTPSNKVTEKGKYVELRCDPISGHTALYWYRQSLGQGPEFLIYFQGTGAADDSGLPNDRFFAVRPEGSVSTLKIQRTERGDSAVYLCASSLVLAGGADTQYFGPGTRLTVL.